One sample yielded the 17 T cell receptor beta chains listed below, sequenced in a study of vaccination and CD4 T cells after COVID-19. Sequenced with the Oncomine TCR Beta short-read assay was DNA taken from cultured CD4+ T cells. TCRdb passed the PCR reads through MiXCR, listing each CDR3 protein once. The sample lists 15,000 to 20,000 distinct CDR3 sequences; over 30% were seen once. Regarding treatment: approximately 10-day PBMC culture with coronavirus spike peptide pools or control peptides (ViraFEST assay). These receptors are not linked to any known antigen. Sequenced material: CD4+ T cells from blood, cultured in vitro. These receptors were taken from a human donor who had recovered from COVID-19.

The gene calls are TRBV5-4 and TRBJ2-1, with 7 nucleotides matching TRBD2. The germline V gene has CDR1 SGHNT and CDR2 YYREEE (reference sequence). The CDR3 covers 16 residues. J lost 9 bases, V lost 1 base, and 13 bases had no gene match. CDR3 coding DNA: TGTGCCAGCAGCTTGTTTTCTAGCGGATCTCAGCGTGAGCAGTTCTTC. This sequence encodes CASSLFSSGSQREQFF.

This clonotype appeared a few times. The chain couples TRBV20-1 to TRBJ1-5; D is uncertain. V shed 2 bases and J shed 3 bases, with 8 bases lying between them. CDR1 is DFQATT and CDR2 is SNEGSKA in the germline V gene (reference sequence). There are 13 residues in the CDR3. CDR3 sequence (DNA): TGCAGTGCTAGACTTGCCAACAATCAGCCCCAGCATTTT. Amino acids: CSARLANNQPQHF.

The chain has TRBV19 and TRBJ1-6; TRBD1 might be the D (5 bases). The ends were cut back, 5 bases at V and 10 bases at J, with 15 bases in the middle. CDR3 length equals 14 residues. In germline, CDR1 is LNHDA, CDR2 SQIVND (reference sequence). For the CDR3, the DNA is TGTGCCAGTAGTTTGGGGGACCTGAAGTCACCCCTCCACTTT. It is translated as CASSLGDLKSPLHF. Full variable domain (remainder filled in from reference TRBV19 and TRBJ1-6): DGGITQSPKYLFRKEGQNVTLSCEQNLNHDAMYWYRQDPGQGLRLIYYSQIVNDFQKGDIAEGYSVSREKKESFPLTVTSAQKNPTAFYLCASSLGDLKSPLHFGNGTRLTVT.

For the CDR3, the DNA is TGCGCCAGCAGCCAAGGCGGGAGAACAAACAATGAGCAGTTCTTC. Translated, it gives CASSQGGRTNNEQFF. This sequence joins TRBV4-3 and TRBJ2-1, with 7 bases identical to TRBD2. After removal of 1 base from V and 5 bases from J, the junction contained 5 bases not matched to a gene. There are 15 residues in the CDR3. The germline V gene has CDR1 LGHNA and CDR2 YSLEER.

The table lists this clonotype with a few counts. The chain is built from TRBV28 and TRBJ2-1; 8 positions match TRBD1. The DNA end lines up better with TRBJ2-7; the J call may be wrong. The CDR3 has 15 amino acids. Germline V gives CDR1 MDHEN, CDR2 SYDVKM. This CDR3 is CASTLGQGRTYEQYF. CDR3 nucleotide sequence: TGTGCCAGCACCCTAGGACAGGGAAGGACCTACGAGCAGTACTTC.

The rearrangement uses TRBV6-1 and TRBJ2-1; possible D gene TRBD2, 5 bases. The CDR3 length is 15 residues. The V end was cut by 5 bases, the J end by 9 bases, with 20 bases between. Germline V CDR1 and CDR2: MNHNS, SASEGT. CDR3 DNA sequence: TGTGCCAGCAGTCGCCCCAACAGAGCGGCGGGTGAGCAGTTCTTC. Amino acids: CASSRPNRAAGEQFF.

A word on this clonotype: An end of the junction does not agree with germline; a read error may underlie this. The chain has TRBV7-2 and TRBJ2-5; 9 positions agree with TRBD2. Per germline, CDR1 SGHTA and CDR2 FQGNSA. This CDR3 comprises 15 residues. CDR3 residues: CASSLAGMGTETQYF. The CDR3 DNA is TGTGCCAGCAGCCTAGCGGGGATGGGGACGGAGACCCAGTACTTC.

CDR3 region: CASSSGGDNLYGYTF. The CDR3, as DNA: TGTGCCAGCAGCTCGGGGGGGGACAACCTCTATGGCTACACCTTC. V gene TRBV5-4 combines with J gene TRBJ1-2; D might be TRBD1 (6 bases). The CDR3 is 15 residues long. Trimming took 3 bases from V and 4 from J, leaving 16 bases between them. Germline V lookup: CDR1 SGHNT, CDR2 YYREEE (reference sequence).

This clonotype has only a few counts. This rearrangement joins TRBV6-1 to TRBJ1-3; 9 positions agree with TRBD1. The junction had 4 bases not matched to a gene; V was cut back by 7 bases and J by 0 bases. In germline, CDR1 is MNHNS, CDR2 SASEGT. CDR3 size: 15 residues. CDR3 sequence: CASKRTGDSGNTIYF. CDR3 nucleotide sequence: TGTGCCAGCAAAAGGACAGGGGACTCTGGAAACACCATATATTTT.

The chain employs TRBV6-1 and TRBJ2-5; 10 bases fit TRBD1. The V and J ends lost 8 bases and 5 bases, in that order; junction bases with no gene match: 8. The germline V gene has CDR1 MNHNS and CDR2 SASEGT. The CDR3 runs 14 residues. Here the CDR3 DNA reads TGTGCCAGCGGGACAGGGGCTGCGGGTGAGACCCAGTACTTC. The encoded protein is CASGTGAAGETQYF.

This clonotype came up a few times. The V and J genes are TRBV7-9 and TRBJ1-2; D call uncertain. CDR3 length: 12 amino acids. The germline V gene has CDR1 SEHNR and CDR2 FQNEAQ (reference sequence). Trimming stripped 1 base from V and 4 bases from J, with 4 bases between. This CDR3 reads CASSLDGYGYTF. The CDR3 DNA follows: TGTGCCAGCAGCTTAGACGGCTATGGCTACACCTTC.

As regards this clonotype: One end of the junction varies from germline; a read error may be responsible. The V gene is TRBV5-4, the J gene TRBJ2-5; D is perhaps TRBD1 or TRBD2 (6 bases each). From germline, CDR1 is SGHNT and CDR2 YYREEE (reference sequence). This CDR3 comprises 15 residues. The CDR3 sequence: CASSSPGRGQGTQYF. The CDR3 DNA reads TGTGCCAGCAGTTCCCCCGGGCGGGGACAAGGGACCCAGTACTTC.

The CDR3 DNA reads TGTGCCTGGAGTGTGGGGCCCTTGCGCGTCCTGACTTTC. It translates to CAWSVGPLRVLTF. The V gene is TRBV30, the J gene TRBJ2-6; possibly TRBD1 for D (5 bases). Trimming took off 0 bases at V and 12 bases at J, with 12 bases between the two ends. This CDR3 has 13 residues. The germline CDR1 and CDR2 sequences are GTSNPN and SVGIG (reference sequence).

This chain links TRBV28 with TRBJ1-5, with D hard to call. CDR1 MDHEN and CDR2 SYDVKM come from the germline V gene. CDR3 length: 12 residues. Trimming pared 6 bases from V and 1 base from J, leaving 4 bases between. The CDR3 sequence: CASRQSNQPQHF. The DNA for the CDR3 is TGTGCCAGCAGACAGAGCAATCAGCCCCAGCATTTT.

This chain joins TRBV18 and TRBJ1-1; tentative D call: TRBD1 (5 bases). CDR3 length: 13 residues. Germline-derived CDR1 and CDR2 are KGHSH and LQKENI. Trimming shortened V by 3 bases and J by 4 bases, and 9 bases separated the two germline ends. This CDR3 is CASSPVRGTEAFF. The DNA of the CDR3 is TGTGCCAGCTCACCTGTAAGGGGCACTGAAGCTTTCTTT.

This clonotype was found a few times. V gene TRBV27 combines with J gene TRBJ2-3; no firm D call. Trimming left V 4 bases short and J 9 bases short, with 14 bases between. This CDR3 comprises 13 residues. Germline loops: CDR1 MNHEY, CDR2 SMNVEV (reference sequence). The CDR3 DNA follows: TGTGCCAGCAGTTCTACCCGCCGGTTGACGCAGTATTTT. Protein: CASSSTRRLTQYF.

This clonotype has a handful of counts. The chain joins TRBV19 to TRBJ1-5; D ambiguous. V was shortened by 9 bases and J by 3 bases, with 18 bases between the two germline ends. The CDR3 is 15 residues long. Germline CDR1 and CDR2: LNHDA and SQIVND (reference sequence). The CDR3 nucleotides read TGTGCCAGCACATCAGGACGGGGAGACAATCAGCCCCAGCATTTT. It is translated as CASTSGRGDNQPQHF.